The next 22 T cell receptor beta chains were all read from a single sample in a study of T cell responses to AZD1222 COVID-19 vaccine (dated by TCRdb to about 2021). Libraries were constructed by the immunoSEQ multiplex PCR assay. Entries here come from immuneACCESS through TCRdb and include only in-frame sequences with V and J called. Some clones fail to appear in such tables; in the studies checked, an unresolved V gene covers under half of the shortfall, and the cause of the remainder is unknown. For this sample the table gives around 160,000 clones, of which around 90% were detected only once. The ten largest clones capture over 1.1% of the sample. The time point label corresponds to: baseline before first vaccination. Sequencing used peripheral blood, obtained on day 0 of AZD1222 vaccination. The source of these receptors is an adult in good health.

The chain combines TRBV6-5 with TRBJ1-1; D unclear. Per the germline V gene, CDR1 is MNHEY and CDR2 is SVGAGI. V lost 7 bases and J lost 1, with 10 bases in between. The CDR3 loop spans 13 amino acids. The CDR3 protein is CASIPTGNTEAFF. CDR3 DNA: TGTGCCAGCATCCCGACGGGGAACACTGAAGCTTTCTTT.

CDR3 region: CASSTGAEAFF. CDR3 DNA: TGTGCCAGCAGTACAGGGGCTGAAGCTTTCTTT. The chain recombines TRBV2 with TRBJ1-1, with 7 bases aligning to TRBD1. This CDR3 is built from 11 residues. Germline assignment: CDR1 SNHLY and CDR2 FYNNEI. The V gene end was trimmed by 5 bases and the J gene end by 6 bases; junction bases not matched to a gene: 0.

The V gene is TRBV19, the J gene TRBJ1-2; the match to TRBD1 covers 8 bases. This CDR3 has 14 residues. The V and J ends lost 1 base and 4 bases, in that order; junction bases with no gene match: 2. Per germline, CDR1 LNHDA and CDR2 SQIVND (reference sequence). Here the CDR3 DNA reads TGTGCCAGTAGTATAGCGGGACAGGCCTATGGCTACACCTTC. Translation: CASSIAGQAYGYTF.

This chain uses TRBV24-1 with TRBJ1-5, with no clear D. V lost 4 bases to trimming and J lost 1 base, with 4 bases between them. CDR3 length: 13 residues. Germline CDR1 reads KGHDR; CDR2 reads SFDVKD. The CDR3 nucleotides are TGTGCCACCAGTGAAAGGAGCAATCAGCCCCAGCATTTT. It codes for CATSERSNQPQHF.

The rearrangement joins TRBV7-2 to TRBJ1-5; possible D gene TRBD1, 6 bases. CDR3 length: 15 residues. V was pared by 2 bases and J by 3 bases, with 11 bases between. The germline gives CDR1 SGHTA, CDR2 FQGNSA. The CDR3 loop reads CASSLRGQNNQPQHF. The CDR3 nucleotides read TGTGCCAGCAGCTTAAGAGGACAGAACAATCAGCCCCAGCATTTT.

The chain carries TRBV10-3 and TRBJ1-2, with D unclear. The CDR3 has 12 residues. The V gene's germline CDR1 is ENHRY and CDR2 SYGVKD. V was pared by 0 bases and J by 4 bases, with 3 bases between. CDR3 loop: CAISESSYGYTF. DNA of the CDR3: TGTGCCATCAGTGAGTCGAGCTATGGCTACACCTTC.

This chain joins TRBV12-3 or TRBV12-4 and TRBJ1-4; D unresolved. The length of the CDR3 is 11 residues. Trimming took off 7 bases at V and 8 bases at J, with 8 bases between the two ends. As DNA, the CDR3 is TGTGCCAGCACATTCGGGGAAAAACTGTTTTTT. The encoded protein is CASTFGEKLFF.

For this clone: Other nucleotide sequences from this sample produce the same CDR3. The rearrangement links TRBV7-2 to TRBJ1-2; D unresolved. The ends were cut back, 5 bases at V and 4 bases at J, with 5 bases in the middle. CDR1 and CDR2 (germline): SGHTA, FQGNSA. The CDR3 has 11 amino acids. The CDR3 DNA is TGTGCCAGCAGCCCCAGCTATGGCTACACCTTC. It specifies CASSPSYGYTF.

The rearrangement links TRBV19 to TRBJ1-6; D is perhaps TRBD1 (5 bases). CDR1 and CDR2 (germline): LNHDA, SQIVND (reference sequence). The CDR3 runs 15 residues. The germline V and J ends were trimmed by 5 bases and 5 bases, with 13 bases remaining between them. The CDR3 region is CASSGGGSNNSPLHF. The CDR3 DNA sequence: TGTGCCAGTAGTGGGGGGGGGAGCAATAATTCACCCCTCCACTTT. Full variable domain (rest looked up from reference TRBV19 and TRBJ1-6): DGGITQSPKYLFRKEGQNVTLSCEQNLNHDAMYWYRQDPGQGLRLIYYSQIVNDFQKGDIAEGYSVSREKKESFPLTVTSAQKNPTAFYLCASSGGGSNNSPLHFGNGTRLTVT.

The gene calls are TRBV7-2 and TRBJ2-2; D call uncertain. V shed 5 bases and J shed 1 base, with 5 bases lying between them. This CDR3 contains 13 residues. Germline-derived CDR1 and CDR2 are SGHTA and FQGNSA. CDR3 coding DNA: TGTGCCAGCAGCCTCATGAACACCGGGGAGCTGTTTTTT. This encodes CASSLMNTGELFF.

DNA of the CDR3: TGCAGCGTATTATTCAGTTACACTGAAGCTTTCTTT. Residues: CSVLFSYTEAFF. This rearrangement joins TRBV29-1 to TRBJ1-1, with unresolved D. Looked up from germline, CDR1 is SQVTM and CDR2 is ANQGSEA. Trimming stripped 6 bases from V and 3 bases from J, with 11 bases between. The CDR3 consists of 12 residues.

The rearrangement links TRBV12-5 to TRBJ2-7, with D maybe TRBD2 (6 bases). The CDR3 is 17 residues long. Germline V gene lookup returns CDR1 LGHNT and CDR2 FRNRAP. Deletions cut 6 bases from V and 5 bases from J, with 26 bases between. CDR3 coding DNA: TGTGCTAGTGGATCCAATCTTAGCGGCCTACAGTCGCACGAGCAGTACTTC. This translates into CASGSNLSGLQSHEQYF.

J is TRBJ2-7 and V is TRBV6-2 or TRBV6-3, with D unresolved. Germline V CDR1 and CDR2: MNHEY, SVGEGT. The CDR3 is made up of 16 amino acids. Trimming stripped 2 bases from V and 1 base from J, with 15 bases between. The DNA of the CDR3 is TGTGCCAGCAGTTACGGTCAGGTAGTGGTGTCCTACGAGCAGTACTTC. It codes for CASSYGQVVVSYEQYF.

The chain couples TRBV5-4 to TRBJ2-3; the D is unclear. This CDR3 is built from 13 residues. Germline lookup yields CDR1 SGHNT and CDR2 YYREEE (reference sequence). Trimming shortened V by 1 base and J by 0 bases, and 3 bases separated the two germline ends. CDR3 nucleotides: TGTGCCAGCAGCTTGTGGAGCACAGATACGCAGTATTTT. Its protein is CASSLWSTDTQYF. The full variable domain, with the rest looked up from reference TRBV5-4 and TRBJ2-3, is ETGVTQSPTHLIKTRGQQVTLRCSSQSGHNTVSWYQQALGQGPQFIFQYYREEENGRGNFPPRFSGLQFPNYSSELNVNALELDDSALYLCASSLWSTDTQYFGPGTRLTVL.

The J gene is TRBJ2-7, the V gene TRBV5-5; 12 bases line up with TRBD2. V shed 4 bases, J shed 5 bases, and the junction held 13 bases outside the gene matches. The CDR3 length is 17 residues. The germline gives CDR1 SGHKS, CDR2 YYEKEE (reference sequence). As DNA, the CDR3 is TGTGCCAGCAGCAGGGGGCTAGCGGGAGGGCCAAGCAACGAGCAGTACTTC. Translation: CASSRGLAGGPSNEQYF.

CDR3 DNA: TGTGCCAGCAGTCGGGGGGGTCGCCAGCTCTTTCCTCTTTTTTTT. Protein: CASSRGGRQLFPLFF. V usage is TRBV28 and J usage is TRBJ2-2; TRBD2 aligns across 8 bases. V dropped 5 bases and J dropped 17; count of bases not matched to a gene: 19. The CDR3 is 15 residues long. Per the germline V gene, CDR1 is MDHEN and CDR2 is SYDVKM.

The CDR3 sequence: CASRVTGAYPQHF. The DNA for the CDR3 is TGTGCCAGCAGAGTCACGGGGGCCTATCCCCAGCATTTT. V is TRBV28 and J is TRBJ1-5, with a weak D call TRBD1 (6 bases). The length of the CDR3 is 13 residues. CDR1 and CDR2 (germline): MDHEN, SYDVKM. Trimming stripped 6 bases from V and 10 bases from J, with 16 bases between.

The rearrangement joins TRBV5-5 to TRBJ2-7; perhaps D is TRBD1 or TRBD2 (6 bases each). Germline-derived CDR1 and CDR2 are SGHKS and YYEKEE (reference sequence). Trimming removed 1 base from V and 2 bases from J, with 13 bases in between. The CDR3 has 15 amino acids. CDR3 region: CASSLSTGAAYEQYF. Here the CDR3 DNA reads TGTGCCAGCAGCTTGTCCACGGGGGCGGCCTACGAGCAGTACTTC.

The chain is built from TRBV27 and TRBJ2-1; 7 bases fit TRBD2. This CDR3 is built from 12 residues. Germline CDR1 reads MNHEY; CDR2 reads SMNVEV (reference sequence). With V trimmed by 2 bases and J by 10 bases, 2 bases remained unmatched. For the CDR3, the DNA is TGTGCCAGCAGTTTAACGGGAGGAGAGCAGTTCTTC. Protein product: CASSLTGGEQFF.

The V gene is TRBV24-1, the J gene TRBJ2-3; D remains unclear. This CDR3 has 14 residues. V lost 0 bases to trimming and J lost 8 bases, with 11 bases between them. CDR1 KGHDR and CDR2 SFDVKD come from the germline V gene. This CDR3 is CATSDLSEGGTQYF. The CDR3 coding sequence is TGTGCCACCAGTGATTTGTCGGAAGGTGGTACGCAGTATTTT.

The chain has TRBV7-2 and TRBJ1-4, with TRBD1 matching 7 bases. J lost 0 bases, V lost 5 bases, and 3 bases had no gene match. This CDR3 is 15 amino acids long. From germline, CDR1 is SGHTA and CDR2 FQGNSA. The CDR3 nucleotides are TGTGCCAGCAGCGGAGACAGGGCAACTAATGAAAAACTGTTTTTT. This sequence encodes CASSGDRATNEKLFF.

The gene calls are TRBV7-2 and TRBJ1-6, with 10 positions matching TRBD1. V lost 5 bases to trimming and J lost 5 bases; unmatched junction nucleotides: 9. The germline CDR1 and CDR2 sequences are SGHTA and FQGNSA. The CDR3 runs 17 residues. CDR3 in amino acids: CASSLWTGGSHNSPLHF. For the CDR3, the DNA is TGTGCCAGCAGCCTCTGGACAGGGGGGTCACATAATTCACCCCTCCACTTT.